This T cell receptor beta chain was found in a study of PD-L1 blockade in urothelial cancer. Documented time point: peripheral blood 6 weeks after treatment start. This table comes from immunoSEQ multiplex PCR, and its TCRdb copy is limited to in-frame clones, with some not included. The sample records 15,000 to 20,000 clones, about 85% being singletons. Germline lookup yields CDR1 KGHSH and CDR2 LQKENI. The CDR3 extends over 15 amino acids. V was clipped by 2 bases and J by 4 bases; unmatched bases: 4. The gene calls are TRBV18 and TRBJ2-2; 7 nucleotides match TRBD1. The TCR was taken from a man between 50 and 59 years old with urothelial cancer. Sample: PBMCs, taken around atezolizumab (anti-PD-L1) treatment. The CDR3 loop reads CASSPRQGVTGELFF. The DNA of the CDR3 is TGTGCCAGCTCACCAAGGCAGGGGGTCACCGGGGAGCTGTTTTTT.